These 24 T cell receptor beta chains were sequenced from one sample in a study of control samples from healthy donors and cancer patients. Sequencing was performed with immunoSEQ multiplex PCR; in TCRdb, only in-frame clones are kept and a portion is missing. The repertoire holds 170,000 or so clones, with 90% to 95% as singletons. The specimen sequenced was blood. These receptors all stem from a young man in good health.

The gene calls are TRBV20-1 and TRBJ1-1, with D unclear. CDR1 is DFQATT and CDR2 is SNEGSKA in the germline V gene (reference sequence). The CDR3 is made up of 12 amino acids. V was clipped by 3 bases and J by 5 bases, with 10 bases between them. CDR3: CSASVGETEAFF. CDR3 nucleotides: TGCAGTGCTAGTGTCGGGGAGACTGAAGCTTTCTTT.

The chain has TRBV24-1 and TRBJ2-3; a possible D gene is TRBD1 (6 bases). V lost 6 bases to trimming and J lost 1 base, with 7 bases between them. Looked up from germline, CDR1 is KGHDR and CDR2 is SFDVKD. The CDR3 has 13 amino acids. In DNA form, the CDR3 reads TGTGCCACCAGTAACAGGGGCACAGATACGCAGTATTTT. Protein product: CATSNRGTDTQYF.

The chain carries TRBV12-5 and TRBJ2-7; no clear D. The V gene lost 3 bases and the J gene lost 2 bases, with 14 bases spanning the gap. The CDR3 is made up of 15 amino acids. The germline V gene has CDR1 LGHNT and CDR2 FRNRAP. The CDR3 sequence is CASGLEQGPTYEQYF. The DNA of the CDR3 is TGTGCTAGTGGTTTAGAGCAAGGTCCTACCTACGAGCAGTACTTC. The complete variable domain, with remaining parts taken from reference TRBV12-5 and TRBJ2-7, reads DARVTQTPRHKVTEMGQEVTMRCQPILGHNTVFWYRQTMMQGLELLAYFRNRAPLDDSGMPKDRFSAEMPDATLATLKIQPSEPRDSAVYFCASGLEQGPTYEQYFGPGTRLTVT.

This clone appeared a single time. The rearrangement joins TRBV6-6 to TRBJ1-3; 9 bases line up with TRBD1. The V segment lost 7 bases and the J segment 8 bases; nucleotides outside the gene matches: 12. The germline V gene encodes CDR1 MNHNY and CDR2 SVGAGI (reference sequence). The CDR3 runs to 15 residues. The DNA of the CDR3 is TGTGCCAGCACTCCCCGGACAGGGGTAGGAGACACCATATATTTT. Protein: CASTPRTGVGDTIYF.

This chain connects TRBV4-3 to TRBJ1-1, with TRBD1 matching over 9 bases. In germline, CDR1 is LGHNA, CDR2 YSLEER. Trimming took 2 bases from V and 9 from J; bases not matched to a gene: 4. The CDR3 runs 13 residues. The CDR3 loop is CASSQIYRGQAFF. Here the CDR3 DNA reads TGCGCCAGCAGCCAAATATACAGGGGGCAAGCTTTCTTT.

The rearrangement links TRBV7-9 to TRBJ2-3, with D tentatively TRBD2 (6 bases). Trimming took off 5 bases at V and 0 bases at J, with 12 bases between the two ends. There are 15 residues in the CDR3. Germline CDR1 SEHNR, CDR2 FQNEAQ (reference sequence). CDR3 nucleotide sequence: TGTGCCAGCAGCGAGCGGAGGGCCAGCACAGATACGCAGTATTTT. This encodes CASSERRASTDTQYF.

V and J are TRBV11-2 and TRBJ1-3; D gene uncertain. CDR1 is SGHAT, CDR2 FQNNGV, per germline. V lost 4 bases and J lost 0, with 7 bases in between. The CDR3 is 14 amino acids. The CDR3 DNA is TGTGCCAGCAGCTCCCGGGGCTCTGGAAACACCATATATTTT. Protein sequence: CASSSRGSGNTIYF.

The chain uses TRBV5-1 and TRBJ2-7; 12 nucleotides agree with TRBD2. V was pared by 0 bases and J by 0 bases, with 7 bases of the junction left unmatched. Germline V lookup: CDR1 SGHRS, CDR2 YFSETQ. The CDR3 is 18 amino acids. The CDR3 region has the DNA TGCGCCAGCAGCTTGGTGGCTAGCGGGAGGGCTAGCTCCTACGAGCAGTACTTC. This sequence encodes CASSLVASGRASSYEQYF.

V usage is TRBV19 and J usage is TRBJ2-4, with TRBD1 identical over 8 bases. CDR3 size: 17 residues. Germline CDR1 and CDR2: LNHDA and SQIVND (reference sequence). Trimming removed 5 bases from V and 1 base from J; junction bases left unmatched: 10. The CDR3 sequence: CASSPEGQAGAKNIQYF. In DNA, the CDR3 is TGTGCCAGTAGTCCCGAGGGACAGGCGGGGGCCAAAAACATTCAGTACTTC. The variable domain in full, with the rest retrieved from reference TRBV19 and TRBJ2-4, is DGGITQSPKYLFRKEGQNVTLSCEQNLNHDAMYWYRQDPGQGLRLIYYSQIVNDFQKGDIAEGYSVSREKKESFPLTVTSAQKNPTAFYLCASSPEGQAGAKNIQYFGAGTRLSVL.

The table lists this clone with a count of one. The rearrangement joins TRBV30 to TRBJ1-4; 7 positions agree with TRBD1. The CDR3 totals 14 residues. Germline V gene lookup returns CDR1 GTSNPN and CDR2 SVGIG (reference sequence). Losses at the gene ends were 8 bases for V and 4 bases for J; bases not matched to a gene: 10. The CDR3, as DNA: TGTGCCACCCTTAGGGGGCATAGTAATGAAAAACTGTTTTTT. Translated: CATLRGHSNEKLFF.

The CDR3 loop is CAISVGQGDEAFF. CDR3 DNA sequence: TGTGCCATCAGTGTGGGACAGGGGGATGAAGCTTTCTTT. The chain combines TRBV10-3 with TRBJ1-1; 11 nucleotides align to TRBD1. With V trimmed by 4 bases and J by 7 bases, 2 bases remained unmatched. The germline V gene encodes CDR1 ENHRY and CDR2 SYGVKD. The CDR3 sequence is 13 residues long.

V gene TRBV4-1 combines with J gene TRBJ2-7; possibly TRBD1 or TRBD2 for D (5 bases each). There are 15 residues in the CDR3. V lost 1 base and J 3 bases, leaving 13 bases between the germline ends. Germline V CDR1 and CDR2: MGHRA, YSYEKL. CDR3 sequence reads: CASSQGDRRIYEQYF. The CDR3 DNA sequence: TGCGCCAGCAGCCAAGGGGACCGGAGGATCTACGAGCAGTACTTC.

This chain connects TRBV10-3 to TRBJ2-7, with 15 bases matching TRBD2. The CDR3 sequence is 16 residues long. The germline CDR1 and CDR2 sequences are ENHRY and SYGVKD. V gave up 6 bases and J gave up 1 base; unmatched junction bases: 4. CDR3 in amino acids: CAISGTSGGPSYEQYF. DNA for the CDR3: TGTGCCATCAGCGGGACTAGCGGGGGGCCATCCTACGAGCAGTACTTC.

The chain carries TRBV3-1 (or the pseudogene TRBV3-2) and TRBJ1-5; D uncertain. Germline V lookup: CDR1 LGHDT, CDR2 YNNKEL (reference sequence). The CDR3 extends over 13 amino acids. Between the trimmed V and J ends, which lost 0 bases and 7 bases, there was a span of 7 bases. The CDR3 bases are TGTGCCAGCAGCCAAGAACCCTTACAGCCCCAGCATTTT. The encoded protein is CASSQEPLQPQHF.

The gene calls are TRBV6-2 or TRBV6-3 and TRBJ1-2, with 7 bases matching TRBD1. Looked up from germline, CDR1 is MNHEY and CDR2 is SVGEGT. Trimming took 5 bases from V and 4 from J; bases not matched to a gene: 16. The CDR3 consists of 17 residues. The CDR3 nucleotides are TGTGCCAGCAGTCCCCAAACCCCCGGGACAGAAGCCTATGGCTACACCTTC. Its translation: CASSPQTPGTEAYGYTF.

V gene TRBV10-1 combines with J gene TRBJ2-3; 8 bases line up with TRBD2. This CDR3 has 17 residues. In germline, CDR1 is WNHNN, CDR2 SYGVQD (reference sequence). The V and J ends lost 2 bases and 5 bases, in that order; junction bases with no gene match: 12. The CDR3 DNA sequence: TGCGCCAGCAGTGAGCAGCTTGATCTAGCGGGCCTAGATACGCAGTATTTT. Translating it yields CASSEQLDLAGLDTQYF.

The V call is TRBV10-1, the J call TRBJ1-3; D not resolved. CDR1 and CDR2 from the germline V gene are WNHNN and SYGVQD (reference sequence). The V end was cut by 3 bases, the J end by 0 bases, with 6 bases between. The length of the CDR3 is 14 residues. This CDR3 is CASSDQSSGNTIYF. The CDR3 DNA follows: TGCGCCAGCAGTGACCAGAGCTCTGGAAACACCATATATTTT.

The CDR3 region is CASILTENYGYTF. CDR3 DNA sequence: TGTGCCAGCATTTTGACTGAAAACTATGGCTACACCTTC. The chain uses TRBV6-5 and TRBJ1-2, with unresolved D. Germline loops: CDR1 MNHEY, CDR2 SVGAGI. Between the trimmed V and J ends, which lost 7 bases and 2 bases, there was a span of 11 bases. CDR3 length: 13 residues.

In this sample, this clone turned up once. The V and J genes are TRBV24-1 and TRBJ2-7; D perhaps matches TRBD1 (6 bases). CDR1 KGHDR and CDR2 SFDVKD come from the germline V gene. Trimming removed 4 bases at V and 3 bases at J, with 9 bases between. CDR3 length: 13 amino acids. This CDR3 reads CATSDTQGYEQYF. As DNA, the CDR3 is TGTGCCACCAGTGACACACAGGGCTACGAGCAGTACTTC.

A word on this clone: The identical CDR3 is also encoded by other nucleotide sequences in the sample. V and J are TRBV6-1 and TRBJ1-5; D ambiguous. Germline CDR1 reads MNHNS; CDR2 reads SASEGT. V was trimmed by 2 bases and J by 1 base, leaving 3 bases between them. This CDR3 is built from 13 residues. Here the CDR3 reads CASSERSNQPQHF. The DNA for the CDR3 is TGTGCCAGCAGTGAACGGAGCAATCAGCCCCAGCATTTT.

The chain is built from TRBV4-1 and TRBJ1-6, with TRBD1 matching 9 bases. In germline, CDR1 is MGHRA, CDR2 YSYEKL. This CDR3 has 15 amino acids. V gave up 1 base and J gave up 11 bases; unmatched junction bases: 6. The CDR3: CASSQVGTGSPPLHF. In DNA, the CDR3 is TGCGCCAGCAGCCAAGTTGGGACAGGGTCTCCACCCCTCCACTTT.

Here the CDR3 DNA reads TGTGCCAGCAGCTTTTCGGCTAGCGGCACAGATACGCAGTATTTT. Amino acids: CASSFSASGTDTQYF. The rearrangement joins TRBV13 to TRBJ2-3, with D possibly matching TRBD2 (6 bases). The ends were cut back, 3 bases at V and 1 base at J, with 11 bases in the middle. This CDR3 region has 15 residues. The germline V gene has CDR1 PRHDT and CDR2 FYEKMQ (reference sequence).

The CDR3 bases are TGTGCCAGCAGCTTACGGGTAGCGGGGGGCGGTAGTGAGCAGTTCTTC. Its protein product is CASSLRVAGGGSEQFF. V gene TRBV7-2 combines with J gene TRBJ2-1; TRBD2 matches 10 bases. There are 16 residues in the CDR3. V dropped 2 bases and J dropped 9; count of bases not matched to a gene: 10. Germline assignment: CDR1 SGHTA and CDR2 FQGNSA.

The V gene is TRBV7-9, the J gene TRBJ2-1; no definite D call. This CDR3 has 13 residues. Trimming took off 5 bases at V and 5 bases at J, with 10 bases between the two ends. Germline CDR1 SEHNR, CDR2 FQNEAQ (reference sequence). CDR3 nucleotides: TGTGCCAGCAGCCCACCTAGACACAATGAGCAGTTCTTC. Translated, it gives CASSPPRHNEQFF.